Following are 24 T cell receptor beta chains from one sample sequenced in a study of T cell changes during pregnancy in multiple sclerosis. This table comes from immunoSEQ multiplex PCR, and its TCRdb copy is limited to in-frame clones, with some not included. The table includes about 41,000 clones, around 89% detected once. This sample comprised CD4+ T cells from peripheral blood mononuclear cells, obtained in the first trimester of pregnancy. Receptor source: a female donor with multiple sclerosis, enrolled in a pregnancy study.

V and J are TRBV30 and TRBJ2-3; 7 nucleotides agree with TRBD1. The germline V gene encodes CDR1 GTSNPN and CDR2 SVGIG (reference sequence). This CDR3 has 15 amino acids. Germline trimming cut 1 base from V and 1 base from J; bases unmatched to any gene: 5. CDR3 in amino acids: CAWSATGVRTDTQYF. The DNA for the CDR3 is TGTGCCTGGAGTGCTACAGGGGTGCGCACAGATACGCAGTATTTT.

This chain connects TRBV15 to TRBJ2-3; 7 bases are a match to TRBD2. Looked up from germline, CDR1 is LNHNV and CDR2 is YYDKDF (reference sequence). Losses at the gene ends were 0 bases for V and 2 bases for J; bases not matched to a gene: 8. This CDR3 spans 17 amino acids. In nucleotides, the CDR3 is TGTGCCACCAGCAGAGATCAGGCTAGCGGCAACACAGATACGCAGTATTTT. Translating it yields CATSRDQASGNTDTQYF.

The chain has TRBV19 and TRBJ2-7; 9 bases line up with TRBD1. The CDR3 has 15 residues. CDR1 and CDR2 from the germline V gene are LNHDA and SQIVND (reference sequence). V was pared by 6 bases and J by 2 bases, with 8 bases of the junction left unmatched. DNA for the CDR3: TGTGCCAGTAGCCAGGGACAGGGTCAACCCTACGAGCAGTACTTC. Translation gives CASSQGQGQPYEQYF.

V usage is TRBV13 and J usage is TRBJ2-2; possibly TRBD1 for D (6 bases). With 1 base removed from V and 7 bases from J, the gap between germline ends came to 19 bases. Germline V gene lookup returns CDR1 PRHDT and CDR2 FYEKMQ (reference sequence). The CDR3 runs 17 residues. The CDR3 bases are TGTGCCAGCAGCTTAGATGGGGGCGGAAGAGGCCACGGGGAGCTGTTTTTT. Translation gives CASSLDGGGRGHGELFF.

This clone was observed a single time. The rearrangement uses TRBV18 and TRBJ1-5; TRBD1 agrees at 7 bases. The trim removed 3 bases at V and 7 bases at J, leaving 30 bases unmatched. The CDR3 covers 22 residues. The germline V gene has CDR1 KGHSH and CDR2 LQKENI. The CDR3 DNA is TGTGCCAGCTCACCCGACTCCTACCGACAGGGAACAGGGGATCGCCGGCACCAGCCCCAGCATTTT. Translating it yields CASSPDSYRQGTGDRRHQPQHF. Full variable domain (rest looked up from reference TRBV18 and TRBJ1-5): NAGVMQNPRHLVRRRGQEARLRCSPMKGHSHVYWYRQLPEEGLKFMVYLQKENIIDESGMPKERFSAEFPKEGPSILRIQQVVRGDSAAYFCASSPDSYRQGTGDRRHQPQHFGDGTRLSIL.

The chain joins TRBV19 to TRBJ1-2, with 9 positions matching TRBD1. Per germline, CDR1 LNHDA and CDR2 SQIVND (reference sequence). There are 15 residues in the CDR3. With V trimmed by 6 bases and J by 5 bases, 10 bases remained unmatched. The CDR3 DNA is TGTGCCAGTAGAAATACAGGGGGCCAGGGGTATGGCTACACCTTC. It encodes CASRNTGGQGYGYTF.

The chain carries TRBV4-3 and TRBJ2-7; TRBD1 agrees at 9 bases. This CDR3 spans 15 amino acids. The V segment lost 0 bases and the J segment 2 bases; nucleotides outside the gene matches: 2. Germline V CDR1 and CDR2: LGHNA, YSLEER. The CDR3 spells CASSQEGQGTYEQYF. DNA of the CDR3: TGCGCCAGCAGCCAAGAGGGACAGGGTACCTACGAGCAGTACTTC.

V is TRBV7-9 and J is TRBJ1-2; no reliable D call. There are 12 residues in the CDR3. CDR1 and CDR2 (germline): SEHNR, FQNEAQ (reference sequence). V lost 5 bases, J lost 7 bases, and 11 bases lay in between. The CDR3 bases are TGTGCCAGCAGCCCAATCGGGGTTGGCTACACCTTC. It codes for CASSPIGVGYTF.

The CDR3 DNA sequence: TGTGCCAGCAGCTTATTCGCAGGGTCCAAAGAGACCCAGTACTTC. Translating it yields CASSLFAGSKETQYF. The genes are TRBV11-2 and TRBJ2-5; the D gene is possibly TRBD1 (5 bases). Trimming removed 2 bases from V and 3 bases from J, with 13 bases in between. The CDR3 spans 15 residues. Germline-derived CDR1 and CDR2 are SGHAT and FQNNGV.

This clone showed up just a few times. This chain joins TRBV25-1 and TRBJ1-5, with D perhaps TRBD1 (5 bases). The CDR3 sequence is 17 residues long. The V and J ends lost 1 base and 5 bases respectively, with 18 bases between them. Germline V gene lookup returns CDR1 MGHDK and CDR2 SYGVNS. The CDR3 sequence is CASSEWDSIGEDQPQHF. The CDR3 DNA sequence: TGTGCCAGCAGTGAATGGGATTCGATAGGGGAGGATCAGCCCCAGCATTTT.

This chain uses TRBV20-1 with TRBJ2-7, with 9 nucleotides matching TRBD1. CDR3 size: 11 residues. CDR1 DFQATT and CDR2 SNEGSKA come from the germline V gene (reference sequence). Losses at the gene ends were 4 bases for V and 10 bases for J; bases not matched to a gene: 5. This chain's CDR3 is CSATPGQGQYF. As DNA, the CDR3 is TGCAGTGCTACCCCGGGACAGGGCCAGTACTTC.

A single count supports this clone. The chain combines TRBV18 with TRBJ2-5; 9 bases agree with TRBD1. V trimming: 4 bases; J trimming: 4 bases; junction bases outside the gene matches: 4. Germline CDR1 and CDR2: KGHSH and LQKENI. The CDR3 extends over 14 amino acids. This chain's CDR3 is CASSLDRGLETQYF. Written as DNA, the CDR3 is TGTGCCAGCTCACTGGACAGGGGTCTAGAGACCCAGTACTTC. Full variable domain (missing parts from reference TRBV18 and TRBJ2-5): NAGVMQNPRHLVRRRGQEARLRCSPMKGHSHVYWYRQLPEEGLKFMVYLQKENIIDESGMPKERFSAEFPKEGPSILRIQQVVRGDSAAYFCASSLDRGLETQYFGPGTRLLVL.

This clone was picked up one time. The chain uses TRBV28 and TRBJ2-7; 7 bases agree with TRBD1. The CDR3 totals 16 residues. V shed 4 bases, J shed 3 bases, and the junction held 12 bases outside the gene matches. The germline gives CDR1 MDHEN, CDR2 SYDVKM. This CDR3 is CASSSTGVPRRYEQYF. DNA of the CDR3: TGTGCCAGCAGTTCCACAGGGGTCCCAAGACGCTACGAGCAGTACTTC.

V usage is TRBV7-3 and J usage is TRBJ2-1; 8 positions match TRBD2. CDR3 length: 14 amino acids. Germline lookup yields CDR1 SGHTA and CDR2 FQGTGA. V was pared by 1 base and J by 9 bases, with 5 bases of the junction left unmatched. In DNA, the CDR3 is TGTGCCAGCAGCTTAAGTAGCGGGGTGGGTGAGCAGTTCTTC. Its translation is CASSLSSGVGEQFF.

The CDR3 region has the DNA TGCGCCAGCAGCCCGGGACTGGTAGCCTACGAGCAGTACTTC. This gives the protein CASSPGLVAYEQYF. The rearrangement uses TRBV5-1 and TRBJ2-7; tentatively, D is TRBD2 (6 bases). The CDR3 contains 14 residues. V was trimmed by 4 bases and J by 2 bases, leaving 13 bases between them. Germline lookup yields CDR1 SGHRS and CDR2 YFSETQ.

The chain has TRBV6-1 and TRBJ1-3, with D possibly TRBD1 on 5 matching bases. The CDR3 sequence is 15 residues long. Per the germline V gene, CDR1 is MNHNS and CDR2 is SASEGT. V was clipped by 6 bases and J by 4 bases, with 16 bases between them. In DNA form, the CDR3 reads TGTGCCAGCAGGACTCGTACAGGTACCGGAAACACCATATATTTT. Protein sequence: CASRTRTGTGNTIYF.

V gene TRBV28 combines with J gene TRBJ1-2; D may be TRBD1 (5 bases). CDR1 is MDHEN and CDR2 is SYDVKM in the germline V gene. The CDR3 sequence is 14 residues long. Trimming removed 7 bases at V and 3 bases at J, with 15 bases between. The CDR3 coding sequence is TGTGCCAGCAACCCGGGAGGGGACTACTATGGCTACACCTTC. Protein product: CASNPGGDYYGYTF.

The chain joins TRBV5-8 to TRBJ2-1; tentatively, D is TRBD2 (6 bases). Germline values: CDR1 SGHTS, CDR2 YDEGEE. The CDR3 loop spans 15 amino acids. V gave up 3 bases and J gave up 3 bases, with 13 bases separating them. CDR3 sequence: CASSSVAARYNEQFF. The DNA of the CDR3 is TGTGCCAGCAGCTCCGTAGCGGCCCGCTACAATGAGCAGTTCTTC.

V usage is TRBV19 and J usage is TRBJ2-3; D is possibly TRBD2 (6 bases). This CDR3 has 17 residues. Germline loops: CDR1 LNHDA, CDR2 SQIVND (reference sequence). V lost 4 bases to trimming and J lost 2 bases, with 19 bases between them. The CDR3 region has the DNA TGTGCCAGTAGTACCCATGGAGGGCCCTCGTTCACAGATACGCAGTATTTT. Protein sequence: CASSTHGGPSFTDTQYF.

This rearrangement joins TRBV19 to TRBJ2-2; TRBD1 matches 9 bases. The CDR3 spans 14 residues. CDR1 is LNHDA and CDR2 is SQIVND in the germline V gene (reference sequence). The trim removed 8 bases at V and 3 bases at J, leaving 4 bases unmatched. CDR3 DNA: TGTGCCAGTCGACAGGGGGGGGACACCGGGGAGCTGTTTTTT. Protein: CASRQGGDTGELFF.

This clone is a singleton in its sample. The chain joins TRBV2 to TRBJ2-6, with 13 bases lining up with TRBD2. The V gene's germline CDR1 is SNHLY and CDR2 FYNNEI. J lost 2 bases, V lost 5 bases, and 3 bases had no gene match. CDR3 size: 17 residues. DNA of the CDR3: TGTGCCAGCAGTCAACTAGCGGGAGGGACTGGGGCCAACGTCCTGACTTTC. It is translated as CASSQLAGGTGANVLTF.

The rearrangement links TRBV6-5 to TRBJ1-3; 8 nucleotides line up with TRBD1. The CDR3 loop spans 15 amino acids. V was clipped by 2 bases and J by 2 bases; unmatched bases: 2. Per the germline V gene, CDR1 is MNHEY and CDR2 is SVGAGI. The DNA of the CDR3 is TGTGCCAGCAGTTACACGACAGGGGCTGGAAACACCATATATTTT. Residues: CASSYTTGAGNTIYF.

The rearrangement links TRBV11-3 to TRBJ2-7; D call uncertain. CDR1 is SGHNT and CDR2 is YENEEA in the germline V gene. V lost 1 base and J 6 bases, leaving 13 bases between the germline ends. This CDR3 comprises 14 residues. CDR3 in DNA: TGTGCCAGCAGCTTAGCTTTCGGAGCTGCCGAGCAGTACTTC. Translating it yields CASSLAFGAAEQYF.

This chain links TRBV13 with TRBJ2-5; 13 bases fit TRBD2. V gave up 5 bases and J gave up 5 bases; unmatched junction bases: 5. Germline CDR1 PRHDT, CDR2 FYEKMQ (reference sequence). The CDR3 is made up of 15 amino acids. The CDR3 spells CASSTRTSGSETQYF. In DNA, the CDR3 is TGTGCCAGCAGCACGCGGACTAGCGGGAGTGAGACCCAGTACTTC.